The clone carrying this TCR beta chain showed up many times. Its matching antigen is unknown. The record originates from a study of read filtering for tumor transcriptome and immune sequencing. Study-wide context: About 8 patients were R-ISS I, roughly 15 were R-ISS II, more than five were R-ISS III. Overall study results and limits: RNA-seq captured clonotypes less deeply and reliably than IR-seq.

Molecular barcoded adaptors covering alpha/delta and beta/gamma chains were used on roughly 400 ng RNA. TCRdb reanalysed the reads using MiXCR and keeps one entry per CDR3 protein. The data hold roughly 46,000 distinct CDR3 sequences, with over 9.5% observed a single time. V was trimmed by 6 bases and J by 5 bases, leaving 13 bases between them. The CDR3 is 13 amino acids. This chain uses TRBV12-3 or TRBV12-4 with TRBJ2-5; D uncertain. What was sequenced was a population of CD138-negative cells sorted from bone marrow. This receptor was taken from a donor at least 40 years old with multiple myeloma. The CDR3 region is CASSRRVPETQYF. The CDR3 DNA is TGTGCCAGCAGCCGCAGAGTGCCGGAGACCCAGTACTTC.